The source of this T cell receptor (beta chain) is a study of blood T cells in healthy people across ages. Sample-barcoded 5' priming and a J-beta primer mix drove a second PCR of about 6 to 12 cycles. TCRdb itself ran the 5' RACE reads through MiXCR, one entry per CDR3 protein. Of approximately 780,000 distinct CDR3 sequences in the sample, 20% to 30% were seen once. The draw of peripheral blood yielded roughly 9.1 milliliters from each donor. Per the germline V gene, CDR1 is SGHRS and CDR2 is YFSETQ. The CDR3 sequence is 16 residues long. V lost 4 bases to trimming and J lost 2 bases, with 15 bases between them. The table lists this clonotype with a count of one. Its antigen remains unidentified. Study findings and constraints: Because donor CMV status was unknown, expanded clonotype changes were possibly confounded.

Another study also made use of these data, one on T cells of mothers and their children.

The TCR originated in a boy aged 5-17 years in good health. V and J are TRBV5-1 and TRBJ1-4; no clear D. The material sequenced was blood. CDR3 residues: CASSLDGSGTNEKLFF. CDR3 nucleotides: TGCGCCAGCAGCCTGGACGGGAGCGGGACTAATGAAAAACTGTTTTTT.